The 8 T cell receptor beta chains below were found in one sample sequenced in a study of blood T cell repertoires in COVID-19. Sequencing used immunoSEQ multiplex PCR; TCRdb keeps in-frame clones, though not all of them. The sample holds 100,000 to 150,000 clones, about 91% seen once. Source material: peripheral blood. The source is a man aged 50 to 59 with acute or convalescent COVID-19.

For the CDR3, the DNA is TGTGCCAGCAGCCAAGGGACAGGGATGAACACCGGGGAGCTGTTTTTT. The encoded protein is CASSQGTGMNTGELFF. V usage is TRBV7-6 and J usage is TRBJ2-2, with 9 positions matching TRBD1. V gave up 5 bases and J gave up 1 base; unmatched junction bases: 5. Germline CDR1 and CDR2: SGHVS and FNYEAQ. This CDR3 has 16 amino acids.

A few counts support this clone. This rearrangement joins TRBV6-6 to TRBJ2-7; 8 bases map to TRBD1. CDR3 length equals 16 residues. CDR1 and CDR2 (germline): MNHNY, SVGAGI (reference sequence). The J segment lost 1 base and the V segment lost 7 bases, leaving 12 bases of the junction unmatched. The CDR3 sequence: CASIPSVTGGSYEQYF. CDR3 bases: TGTGCCAGCATCCCGTCTGTCACAGGGGGTTCCTACGAGCAGTACTTC.

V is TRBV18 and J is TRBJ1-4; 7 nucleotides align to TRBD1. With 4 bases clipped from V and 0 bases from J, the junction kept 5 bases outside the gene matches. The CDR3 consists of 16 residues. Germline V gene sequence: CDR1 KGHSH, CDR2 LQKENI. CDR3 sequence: CASSLGQVATNEKLFF. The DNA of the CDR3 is TGTGCCAGCTCACTCGGACAGGTTGCAACTAATGAAAAACTGTTTTTT.

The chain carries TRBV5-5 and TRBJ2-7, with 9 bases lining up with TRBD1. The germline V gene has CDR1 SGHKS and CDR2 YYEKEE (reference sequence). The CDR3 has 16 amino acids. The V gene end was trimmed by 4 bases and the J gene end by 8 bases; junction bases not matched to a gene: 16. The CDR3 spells CASSTELQGAVIQQYF. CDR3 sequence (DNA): TGTGCCAGCAGCACAGAGCTACAGGGGGCGGTCATCCAGCAGTACTTC.

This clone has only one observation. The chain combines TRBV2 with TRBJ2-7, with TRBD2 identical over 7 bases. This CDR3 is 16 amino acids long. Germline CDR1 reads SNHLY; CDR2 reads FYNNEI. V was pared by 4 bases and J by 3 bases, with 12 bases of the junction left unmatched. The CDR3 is CASSGSTGTTRYEQYF. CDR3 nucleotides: TGTGCCAGCAGTGGGTCTACCGGGACTACTCGCTACGAGCAGTACTTC.

This CDR3 reads CASSANTGGGGYTF. The CDR3 DNA reads as TGTGCCAGCAGCGCCAACACAGGGGGAGGAGGCTACACCTTC. The rearrangement uses TRBV9 and TRBJ1-2; 8 bases align to TRBD1. V lost 3 bases and J lost 8; bases outside the gene matches: 9. Per germline, CDR1 SGDLS and CDR2 YYNGEE. This CDR3 comprises 14 residues.

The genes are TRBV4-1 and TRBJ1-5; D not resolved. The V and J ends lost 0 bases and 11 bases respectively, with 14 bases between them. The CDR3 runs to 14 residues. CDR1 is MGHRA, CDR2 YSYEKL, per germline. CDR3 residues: CASSQERPPSAQHF. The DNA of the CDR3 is TGCGCCAGCAGCCAAGAGCGGCCTCCATCGGCCCAGCATTTT.

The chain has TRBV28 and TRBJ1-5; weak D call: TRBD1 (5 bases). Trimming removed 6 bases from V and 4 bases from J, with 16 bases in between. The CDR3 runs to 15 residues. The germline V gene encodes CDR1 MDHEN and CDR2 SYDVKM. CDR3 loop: CASSLLQGKNQPQHF. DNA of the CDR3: TGTGCCAGCAGCTTACTTCAGGGTAAGAATCAGCCCCAGCATTTT.